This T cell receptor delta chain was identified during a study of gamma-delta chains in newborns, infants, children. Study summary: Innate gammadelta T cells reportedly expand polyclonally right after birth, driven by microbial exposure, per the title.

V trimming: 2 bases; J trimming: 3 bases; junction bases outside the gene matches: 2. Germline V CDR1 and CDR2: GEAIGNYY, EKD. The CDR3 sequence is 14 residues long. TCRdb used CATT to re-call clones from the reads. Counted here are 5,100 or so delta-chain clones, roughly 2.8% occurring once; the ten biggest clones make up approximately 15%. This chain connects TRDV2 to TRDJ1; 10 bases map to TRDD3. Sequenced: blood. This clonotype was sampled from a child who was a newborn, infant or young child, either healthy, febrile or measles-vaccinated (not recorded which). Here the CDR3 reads CACDNWGIADKLIF. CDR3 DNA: TGTGCCTGTGACAACTGGGGGATCGCCGATAAACTCATCTTT.